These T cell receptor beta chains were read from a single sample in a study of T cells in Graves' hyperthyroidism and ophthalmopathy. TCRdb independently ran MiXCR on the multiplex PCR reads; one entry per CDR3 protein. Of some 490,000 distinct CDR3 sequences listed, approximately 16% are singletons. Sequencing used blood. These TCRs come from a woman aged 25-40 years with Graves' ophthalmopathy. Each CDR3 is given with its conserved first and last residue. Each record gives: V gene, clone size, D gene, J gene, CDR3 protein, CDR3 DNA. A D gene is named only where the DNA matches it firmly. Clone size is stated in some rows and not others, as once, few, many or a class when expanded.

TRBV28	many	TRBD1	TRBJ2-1	CASSPQGADEQFF	TGTGCCAGCAGTCCGCAGGGGGCCGATGAGCAGTTCTTC
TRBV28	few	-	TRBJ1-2	CASGPGGPGDYGYTF	TGTGCCAGCGGACCGGGGGGGCCAGGGGATTATGGCTACACCTTC
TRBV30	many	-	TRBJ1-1	CAWSVGGTEAFF	TGTGCCTGGAGTGTCGGGGGCACTGAAGCTTTCTTT
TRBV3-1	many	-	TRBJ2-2	CASSQSRTGELFF	TGTGCCAGCAGCCAAAGTCGCACCGGGGAGCTGTTTTTT
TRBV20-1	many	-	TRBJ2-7	CSARGSDYEQYF	TGCAGTGCCAGGGGTTCGGACTACGAGCAGTACTTC
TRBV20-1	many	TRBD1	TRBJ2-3	CSARVVGTEDTQYF	TGCAGTGCTAGAGTGGTGGGGACAGAAGATACGCAGTATTTT
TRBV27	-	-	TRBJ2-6	CASSSILSGANVLTF	TGTGCCAGCAGTTCGATACTCTCTGGGGCCAACGTCCTGACTTTC
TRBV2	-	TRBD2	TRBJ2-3	CASSALGLAGGSTDTQYF	TGTGCCAGCAGTGCCCTCGGACTAGCGGGAGGAAGCACAGATACGCAGTATTTT
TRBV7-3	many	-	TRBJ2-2	CASSPFPGAGELFF	TGTGCCAGCAGCCCCTTTCCCGGCGCGGGGGAGCTGTTTTTT
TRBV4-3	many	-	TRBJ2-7	CASSHALSYEQYF	TGCGCCAGCAGCCACGCCTTATCCTACGAGCAGTACTTC
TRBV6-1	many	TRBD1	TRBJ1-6	CASSAGTGGNSPLHF	TGTGCCAGCAGTGCCGGGACAGGGGGCAATTCACCCCTCCACTTT
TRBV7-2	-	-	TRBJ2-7	CASSLARNGAYEQYF	TGTGCCAGCAGCTTAGCGAGGAACGGAGCCTACGAGCAGTACTTC
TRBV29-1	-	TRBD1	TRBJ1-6	CSVALGTGDNSPLHF	TGCAGCGTCGCCTTAGGGACAGGGGATAATTCACCCCTCCACTTT
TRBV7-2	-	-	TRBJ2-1	CASSLDSSAGEQFF	TGTGCCAGCAGCTTGGACTCTTCCGCGGGAGAGCAGTTCTTC